The source of this T cell receptor (beta chain) is a study of T cell repertoires in cytomegalovirus infection. Study-wide background: CMV infection and matching HLA type were both indicated by public TCR beta signatures.

V lost 0 bases and J lost 12, with 17 bases in between. In germline, CDR1 is SGHTA, CDR2 FQGNSA. The length of the CDR3 is 14 residues. Study conclusions and caveats: HLA-C-restricted CMV clonotypes gave the most frequent clonotype in two of eight donors. Carriers of CMV and the relevant HLA type were discriminated by public TCR beta frequency.

The table lists this clonotype with many counts. Antigen: not known. TCRdb processed the reads anew with MiXCR; each CDR3 protein has one entry. The sample has 76,000 or so distinct CDR3 sequences; about 4% are singletons. The chain is built from TRBV7-2 and TRBJ1-1, with a tentative D call TRBD1 (6 bases). The sequence was collected from a human donor in good health (CMV status not recorded). Some clones in this sample may be carry-over from other donors' samples. The source material was PBMCs. The CDR3 sequence: CASSLAPTGQKTFF. For the CDR3, the DNA is TGTGCCAGCAGCTTAGCGCCGACGGGACAAAAGACTTTCTTT.